A single sample gave rise to the 30 T cell receptor beta chains below, sequenced in a study of metastatic and nonmetastatic thyroid tumors. TCRdb reanalyzed the PCR reads via MiXCR. The table shows under 45,000 clones, with about 15% occurring only once. No patient had received any treatment before thyroid surgery. Source material: tumor tissue. The receptor set was obtained from a female donor with papillary thyroid cancer or a benign thyroid nodule (not recorded which). Some clones in this sample may be carry-over from other donors' samples.

This clone was observed at least ten times. The rearrangement links TRBV6-2 or TRBV6-3 to TRBJ2-2, with D maybe TRBD2 (6 bases). The germline gives CDR1 MNHEY, CDR2 SVGEGT. Trimming shortened V by 2 bases and J by 6 bases, and 10 bases separated the two germline ends. The CDR3 sequence is 14 residues long. The CDR3: CASSYGAGPGELFF. The CDR3 DNA is TGTGCCAGCAGTTACGGGGCGGGACCCGGGGAGCTGTTTTTT.

This clone was recorded many times. V gene TRBV28 combines with J gene TRBJ2-3; D might be TRBD1 or TRBD2, each matching 6 bases. This CDR3 spans 12 amino acids. The V end was cut by 6 bases, the J end by 4 bases, with 8 bases between. From germline, CDR1 is MDHEN and CDR2 SYDVKM. As DNA, the CDR3 is TGTGCCAGCAGGGGGGGCGCAGATACGCAGTATTTT. This encodes CASRGGADTQYF.

This clone occurred many times. The J gene is TRBJ2-7, the V gene TRBV11-3; TRBD1 aligns across 11 bases. CDR3 length: 15 amino acids. Germline V lookup: CDR1 SGHNT, CDR2 YENEEA. The J segment lost 2 bases and the V segment lost 4 bases, leaving 4 bases of the junction unmatched. Written as DNA, the CDR3 is TGTGCCAGCAGCTCTCGGACAGGGGGCGCCTACGAGCAGTACTTC. This encodes CASSSRTGGAYEQYF.

This clone was found once. The V and J genes are TRBV24-1 and TRBJ2-2; 8 nucleotides line up with TRBD1. Germline V gives CDR1 KGHDR, CDR2 SFDVKD. The CDR3 has 17 amino acids. Losses at the gene ends were 6 bases for V and 6 bases for J; bases not matched to a gene: 14. Here the CDR3 reads CATSQDRVDREAGELFF. The CDR3 DNA is TGTGCCACCAGTCAGGACAGGGTAGATCGTGAGGCCGGGGAGCTGTTTTTT.

This clone was seen ten or more times. The chain has TRBV28 and TRBJ1-1; no clear D. CDR1 and CDR2 from the germline V gene are MDHEN and SYDVKM. The CDR3 has 12 residues. Deletions cut 5 bases from V and 4 bases from J, with 8 bases between. The chain's CDR3 is CASSEVGTEAFF. Written as DNA, the CDR3 is TGTGCCAGCAGTGAGGTGGGCACTGAAGCTTTCTTT.

The genes are TRBV28 and TRBJ2-7, with unresolved D. The germline CDR1 and CDR2 sequences are MDHEN and SYDVKM. This CDR3 has 16 residues. CDR3 DNA: TGTGTCAGAAGTTCGTACTGGACGTATAGCTCCTACGAGCAGTACTTC. The encoded protein is CVRSSYWTYSSYEQYF. Filled out from reference TRBV28 and TRBJ2-7, the complete variable domain reads DVKVTQSSRYLVKRTGEKVFLECVQDMDHENMFWYRQDPGLGLRLIYFSYDVKMKEKGDIPEGYSVSREKKERFSLILESASTNQTSMYLCVRSSYWTYSSYEQYFGPGTRLTVT.

In its sample, this clone was seen many times. V usage is TRBV4-1 and J usage is TRBJ2-7; 10 bases are shared with TRBD1. The CDR3 is 13 amino acids. Germline V gene sequence: CDR1 MGHRA, CDR2 YSYEKL. The J segment lost 7 bases and the V segment lost 5 bases, leaving 5 bases of the junction unmatched. In DNA, the CDR3 is TGCGCCAGCAGCTTGGACAGGGGGTGGGAGCAGTACTTC. Its protein product is CASSLDRGWEQYF.

The V gene is TRBV11-2, the J gene TRBJ2-7; D is unclear. CDR1 SGHAT and CDR2 FQNNGV come from the germline V gene. Trimming stripped 1 base from V and 5 bases from J, with 6 bases between. The CDR3 contains 12 residues. The CDR3 DNA follows: TGTGCCAGCAGCTTAGTTGGCAACGAGCAGTACTTC. Translating it yields CASSLVGNEQYF.

This clone was detected ten times or more. Other nucleotide sequences in the sample specify the same CDR3. V usage is TRBV15 and J usage is TRBJ2-1; TRBD2 aligns across 7 bases. V lost 1 base and J lost 6; bases outside the gene matches: 3. Germline V gene sequence: CDR1 LNHNV, CDR2 YYDKDF (reference sequence). This CDR3 comprises 14 residues. Here the CDR3 reads CATSRVSGGNEQFF. DNA of the CDR3: TGTGCCACCAGCAGAGTCTCGGGAGGCAATGAGCAGTTCTTC.

On this clone itself: A single base separates this from a much larger clone, so it may be a read error. The chain combines TRBV11-3 with TRBJ2-7; no reliable D call. The V and J ends lost 10 bases and 1 base respectively, with 14 bases between them. The germline V gene encodes CDR1 SGHNT and CDR2 YENEEA. This CDR3 spans 13 amino acids. The CDR3 spells CANSRRLSYEQYF. The CDR3 nucleotides read TGTGCCAACAGTAGACGGCTATCCTACGAGCAGTACTTC.

The chain couples TRBV30 to TRBJ1-2, with 7 positions matching TRBD1. Germline V gene sequence: CDR1 GTSNPN, CDR2 SVGIG (reference sequence). The V segment lost 6 bases and the J segment 5 bases; nucleotides outside the gene matches: 6. The CDR3 extends over 12 amino acids. DNA of the CDR3: TGTGCCTGCCAACGACAGGGTTATGGCTACACCTTC. Translation: CACQRQGYGYTF.

There are many counts of this clone. The rearrangement uses TRBV4-2 and TRBJ1-2; D is unclear. V was trimmed by 6 bases and J by 0 bases, leaving 11 bases between them. CDR3 length: 14 residues. The germline V gene encodes CDR1 LGHNA and CDR2 YNFKEQ. CDR3 DNA: TGTGCCAGCAGGTTGGTCGGAGCTAACTATGGCTACACCTTC. Translated: CASRLVGANYGYTF.

V usage is TRBV6-2 or TRBV6-3 and J usage is TRBJ2-7; D is uncertain. This CDR3 region has 11 residues. Deletions cut 5 bases from V and 8 bases from J, with 10 bases between. The germline V gene encodes CDR1 MNHEY and CDR2 SVGEGT. CDR3 protein: CASSRVVKQYF. CDR3 nucleotide sequence: TGTGCCAGCAGTCGGGTCGTCAAGCAGTACTTC.

This clone was picked up many times. V and J are TRBV19 and TRBJ1-2, with 8 positions matching TRBD1. This CDR3 region has 12 residues. V lost 4 bases to trimming and J lost 8 bases; unmatched junction nucleotides: 3. Germline values: CDR1 LNHDA, CDR2 SQIVND (reference sequence). DNA of the CDR3: TGTGCCAGTAGTAGACAGGGGCGCGGCTACACCTTC. This encodes CASSRQGRGYTF. Based on the CDR3 plus reference TRBV19 and TRBJ1-2, the full variable domain is DGGITQSPKYLFRKEGQNVTLSCEQNLNHDAMYWYRQDPGQGLRLIYYSQIVNDFQKGDIAEGYSVSREKKESFPLTVTSAQKNPTAFYLCASSRQGRGYTFGSGTRLTVV.

To note about this clone: This sequence may be a read error, since a much larger clone differs from it by one base. The rearrangement uses TRBV27 and TRBJ2-4; 9 bases map to TRBD2. After removal of 7 bases from V and 1 base from J, the junction contained 8 bases not matched to a gene. The CDR3 runs 16 residues. Germline CDR1 is MNHEY and CDR2 is SMNVEV (reference sequence). The CDR3 DNA follows: TGTGCCAGCATTTCTTTAGGACTAGCGGCCAAAAACATTCAGTACTTC. As protein: CASISLGLAAKNIQYF.

There are many counts of this clone. The CDR3 bases are TGTGCCAGCAGTTGGACTAGCGGGAGGGCCAGGAACATTCAGTACTTC. Translated: CASSWTSGRARNIQYF. V usage is TRBV6-2 or TRBV6-3 and J usage is TRBJ2-4; TRBD2 agrees at 15 bases. Germline V gene sequence: CDR1 MNHEY, CDR2 SVGEGT. With 4 bases clipped from V and 7 bases from J, the junction kept 5 bases outside the gene matches. The CDR3 spans 16 residues.

The gene calls are TRBV4-3 and TRBJ1-2; 7 positions agree with TRBD1. The CDR3 totals 13 residues. The junction had 4 bases not matched to a gene; V was cut back by 1 base and J by 8 bases. From germline, CDR1 is LGHNA and CDR2 YSLEER. The DNA of the CDR3 is TGCGCCAGCAGCCAAGCAACAGGGGACGGCTACACCTTC. This codes for CASSQATGDGYTF.

This clone was recorded many times. V is TRBV3-1 and J is TRBJ2-5; possibly TRBD1 for D (5 bases). From germline, CDR1 is LGHDT and CDR2 YNNKEL (reference sequence). The CDR3 runs to 14 residues. Trimming took off 8 bases at V and 6 bases at J, with 19 bases between the two ends. CDR3 coding DNA: TGTGCCAGCGGCTACAGGAGCATACGCCAGACCCAGTACTTC. Amino acid sequence: CASGYRSIRQTQYF.

This clone was recorded many times. The chain carries TRBV5-5 and TRBJ1-1; no clear D. V was cut by 1 base and J by 1 base, with 8 bases left in between. Germline loops: CDR1 SGHKS, CDR2 YYEKEE (reference sequence). This CDR3 is built from 14 residues. The CDR3 DNA reads as TGTGCCAGCAGCTTGTCCCGGGAGAACACTGAAGCTTTCTTT. It is translated as CASSLSRENTEAFF.

This clone was seen at least ten times. The V gene is TRBV20-1, the J gene TRBJ2-3, with D possibly being TRBD2 (6 bases). The CDR3 is made up of 14 amino acids. With 6 bases removed from V and 2 bases from J, the gap between germline ends came to 15 bases. Germline lookup yields CDR1 DFQATT and CDR2 SNEGSKA (reference sequence). The CDR3 nucleotides read TGCAGTGCCTTTTTTGCGGACTACACAGATACGCAGTATTTT. Translation: CSAFFADYTDTQYF.

There are many counts of this clone. This chain joins TRBV20-1 and TRBJ2-3; 13 positions match TRBD2. Losses at the gene ends were 3 bases for V and 13 bases for J; bases not matched to a gene: 10. CDR1 DFQATT and CDR2 SNEGSKA come from the germline V gene (reference sequence). The CDR3 extends over 14 amino acids. CDR3 sequence reads: CSARPGTSGIREYF. The CDR3 DNA sequence: TGCAGTGCTAGGCCGGGGACTAGCGGGATTCGGGAGTATTTT.

As concerns this clone: This may come from a read error, since a much larger clone is one base off. The chain couples TRBV28 to TRBJ2-2; no reliable D call. The V and J ends lost 11 bases and 4 bases respectively, with 2 bases between them. This CDR3 contains 9 residues. Germline-derived CDR1 and CDR2 are MDHEN and SYDVKM. The CDR3 here is CACTGELFF. The CDR3 DNA follows: TGTGCCTGCACCGGGGAGCTGTTTTTT.

There are many counts of this clone. J is TRBJ1-4 and V is TRBV9; 11 bases map to TRBD1. In germline, CDR1 is SGDLS, CDR2 YYNGEE. The CDR3 runs 15 residues. V lost 4 bases and J lost 5; bases outside the gene matches: 4. The CDR3 bases are TGTGCCAGCAGCTTGGGACAGGGGGGGAATGAAAAACTGTTTTTT. It yields the protein CASSLGQGGNEKLFF.

Many counts were recorded for this clone. CDR3 region: CASKLGQGALSTEAFF. The CDR3 DNA reads TGTGCCAGCAAACTGGGGCAGGGGGCGCTTAGCACTGAAGCTTTCTTT. This chain joins TRBV14 and TRBJ1-1; 8 positions match TRBD1. With 7 bases clipped from V and 4 bases from J, the junction kept 14 bases outside the gene matches. CDR1 and CDR2 (germline): SGHDN, FVKESK. This CDR3 region has 16 residues.

This clone was seen many times. This chain links TRBV5-1 with TRBJ2-5; no firm D call. CDR3 length: 13 amino acids. Germline CDR1 and CDR2: SGHRS and YFSETQ. V lost 3 bases and J lost 5, with 11 bases in between. The CDR3 nucleotides are TGCGCCAGCAGCTGGACCCTTCGGGAGACCCAGTACTTC. This translates into CASSWTLRETQYF.

This clone was seen at least ten times. The chain joins TRBV20-1 to TRBJ1-2; 7 bases align to TRBD1. The trim removed 5 bases at V and 2 bases at J, leaving 5 bases unmatched. This CDR3 region has 13 residues. CDR1 is DFQATT and CDR2 is SNEGSKA in the germline V gene (reference sequence). As DNA, the CDR3 is TGCAGTGCTTTTGACAGGGTGAACTATGGCTACACCTTC. Its protein product is CSAFDRVNYGYTF.

The table lists this clone with many counts. The V call is TRBV20-1, the J call TRBJ1-6; 7 nucleotides line up with TRBD1. J gave up 3 bases and V 5 bases, and 4 bases lay outside the gene matches. CDR1 and CDR2 from the germline V gene are DFQATT and SNEGSKA (reference sequence). The CDR3 length is 14 residues. The CDR3 region has the DNA TGCAGTGCTTACCGGGACAGCTATAATTCACCCCTCCACTTT. Translation gives CSAYRDSYNSPLHF.

With respect to this clone: This may stem from a read error, because a much larger clone lies one nucleotide away. The V gene is TRBV30, the J gene TRBJ1-1, with 8 nucleotides matching TRBD1. The CDR3 totals 11 residues. Looked up from germline, CDR1 is GTSNPN and CDR2 is SVGIG (reference sequence). CDR3 nucleotide sequence: TGTGCCTGGAGTACGGACAGGGAAGCTTCCTTT. It translates to CAWSTDREASF. Complete variable domain (other parts from reference TRBV30 and TRBJ1-1): SQTIHQWPATLVQPVGSPLSLECTVEGTSNPNLYWYRQAAGRGLQLLFYSVGIGQISSEVPQNLSASRPQDRQFILSSKKLLLSDSGFYLCAWSTDREASFGQGTRLTVV.

In its sample, this clone was seen a few times. The gene calls are TRBV6-6 and TRBJ2-1, with no clear D. Per germline, CDR1 MNHNY and CDR2 SVGAGI (reference sequence). The V and J ends lost 0 bases and 6 bases respectively, with 9 bases between them. This CDR3 has 14 residues. The CDR3: CASSYSWCGNEQFF. CDR3 nucleotides: TGTGCCAGCAGTTACTCGTGGTGCGGCAATGAGCAGTTCTTC.

This clone was detected many times. The V gene is TRBV11-3, the J gene TRBJ1-6; 10 bases line up with TRBD1. The CDR3 runs to 15 residues. Germline V gene sequence: CDR1 SGHNT, CDR2 YENEEA. V lost 5 bases to trimming and J lost 6 bases; unmatched junction nucleotides: 4. The CDR3 here is CASSPGTGVNSPLHF. The CDR3 DNA reads TGTGCCAGCAGCCCAGGGACAGGGGTTAATTCACCCCTCCACTTT.